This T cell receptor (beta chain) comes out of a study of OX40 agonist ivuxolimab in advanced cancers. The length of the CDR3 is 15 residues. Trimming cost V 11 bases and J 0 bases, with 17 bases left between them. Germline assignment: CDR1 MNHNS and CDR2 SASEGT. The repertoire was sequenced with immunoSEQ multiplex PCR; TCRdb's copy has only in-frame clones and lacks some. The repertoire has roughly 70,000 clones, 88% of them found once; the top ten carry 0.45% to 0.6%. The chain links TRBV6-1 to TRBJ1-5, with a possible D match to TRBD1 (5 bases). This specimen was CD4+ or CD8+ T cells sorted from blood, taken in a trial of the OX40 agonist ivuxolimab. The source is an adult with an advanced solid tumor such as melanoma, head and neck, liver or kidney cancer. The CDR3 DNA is TGTGCCGGACGACAGTCCCTCTATAGCAATCAGCCCCAGCATTTT. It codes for CAGRQSLYSNQPQHF.